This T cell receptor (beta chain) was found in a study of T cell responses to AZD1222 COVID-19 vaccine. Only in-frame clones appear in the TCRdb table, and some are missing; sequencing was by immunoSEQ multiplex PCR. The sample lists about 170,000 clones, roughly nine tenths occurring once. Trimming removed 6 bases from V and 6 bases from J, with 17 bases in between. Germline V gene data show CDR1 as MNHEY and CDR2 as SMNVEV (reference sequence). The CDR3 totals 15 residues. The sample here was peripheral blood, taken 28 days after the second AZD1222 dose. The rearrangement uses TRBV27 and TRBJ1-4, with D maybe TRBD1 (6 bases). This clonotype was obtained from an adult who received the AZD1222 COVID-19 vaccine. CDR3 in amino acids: CASRREGEGDEKLFF. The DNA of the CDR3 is TGTGCCAGCAGGAGAGAGGGGGAGGGGGATGAAAAACTGTTTTTT. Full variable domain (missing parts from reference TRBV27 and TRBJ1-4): EAQVTQNPRYLITVTGKKLTVTCSQNMNHEYMSWYRQDPGLGLRQIYYSMNVEVTDKGDVPEGYKVSRKEKRNFPLILESPSPNQTSLYFCASRREGEGDEKLFFGSGTQLSVL.